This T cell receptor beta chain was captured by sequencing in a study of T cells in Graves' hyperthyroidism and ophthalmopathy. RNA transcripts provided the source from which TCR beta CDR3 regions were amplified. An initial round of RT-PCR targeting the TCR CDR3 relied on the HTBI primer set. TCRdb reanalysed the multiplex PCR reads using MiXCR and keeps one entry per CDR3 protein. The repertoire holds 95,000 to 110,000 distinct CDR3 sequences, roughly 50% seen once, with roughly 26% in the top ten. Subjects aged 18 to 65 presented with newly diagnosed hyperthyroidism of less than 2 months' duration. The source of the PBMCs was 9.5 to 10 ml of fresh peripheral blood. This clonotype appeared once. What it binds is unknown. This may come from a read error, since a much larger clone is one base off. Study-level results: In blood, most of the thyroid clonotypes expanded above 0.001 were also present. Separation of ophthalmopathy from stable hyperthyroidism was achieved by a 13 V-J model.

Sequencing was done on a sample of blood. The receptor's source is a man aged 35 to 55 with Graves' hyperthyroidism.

CDR3 bases: TGTGCCAGCAGCCGAGATCTGACAGAGGTTTATTACGAGCAGTACTTC. Its protein product is CASSRDLTEVYYEQYF. The chain uses TRBV7-9 and TRBJ2-7; maybe TRBD1 (5 bases). The CDR3 loop spans 16 amino acids. Germline CDR1 and CDR2: SEHNR and FQNEAQ (reference sequence). Between the trimmed V and J ends, which lost 5 bases and 4 bases, there was a span of 21 bases.